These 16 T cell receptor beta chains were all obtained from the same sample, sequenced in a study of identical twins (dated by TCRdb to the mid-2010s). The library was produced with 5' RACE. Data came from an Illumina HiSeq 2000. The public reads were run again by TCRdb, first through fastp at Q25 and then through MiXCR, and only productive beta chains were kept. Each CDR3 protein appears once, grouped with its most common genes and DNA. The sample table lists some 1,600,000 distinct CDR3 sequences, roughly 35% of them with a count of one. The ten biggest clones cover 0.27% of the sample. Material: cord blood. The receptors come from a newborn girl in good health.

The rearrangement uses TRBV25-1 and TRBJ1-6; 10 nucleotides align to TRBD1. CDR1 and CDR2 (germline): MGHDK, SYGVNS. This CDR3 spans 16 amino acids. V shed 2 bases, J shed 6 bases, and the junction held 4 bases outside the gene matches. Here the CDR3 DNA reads TGTGCCAGCAGTGAACCCGGACAGGGGGGTAATTCACCCCTCCACTTT. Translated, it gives CASSEPGQGGNSPLHF.

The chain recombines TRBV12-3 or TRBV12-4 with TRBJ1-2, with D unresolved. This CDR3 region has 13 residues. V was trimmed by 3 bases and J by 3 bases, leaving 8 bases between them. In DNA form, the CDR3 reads TGTGCCAGCAGTTTCGACGGAGACTATGGCTACACCTTC. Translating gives CASSFDGDYGYTF.

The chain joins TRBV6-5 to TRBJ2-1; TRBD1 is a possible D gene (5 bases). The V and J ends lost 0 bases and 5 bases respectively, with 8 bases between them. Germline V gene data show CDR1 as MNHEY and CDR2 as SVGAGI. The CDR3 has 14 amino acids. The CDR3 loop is CASSYSVDNNEQFF. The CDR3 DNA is TGTGCCAGCAGTTACTCGGTGGACAACAATGAGCAGTTCTTC.

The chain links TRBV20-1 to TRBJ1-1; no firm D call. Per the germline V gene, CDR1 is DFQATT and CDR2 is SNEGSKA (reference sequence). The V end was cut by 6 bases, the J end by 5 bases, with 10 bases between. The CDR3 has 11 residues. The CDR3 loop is CSALVETEAFF. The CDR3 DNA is TGCAGTGCGCTTGTAGAGACTGAAGCTTTCTTT.

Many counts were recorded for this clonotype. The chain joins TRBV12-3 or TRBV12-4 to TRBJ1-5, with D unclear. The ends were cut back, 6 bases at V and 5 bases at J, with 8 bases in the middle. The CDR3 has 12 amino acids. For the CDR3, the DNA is TGTGCCAGCAGCCCACTCGATCAGCCCCAGCATTTT. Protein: CASSPLDQPQHF.

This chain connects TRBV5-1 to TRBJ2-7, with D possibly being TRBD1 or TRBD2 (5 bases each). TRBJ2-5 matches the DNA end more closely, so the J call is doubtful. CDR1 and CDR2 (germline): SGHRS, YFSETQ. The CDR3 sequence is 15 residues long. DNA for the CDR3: TGCGCCAGCAGCTTGGAAGGGACGAGCATAGAGACCCAGTACTTC. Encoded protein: CASSLEGTSIETQYF.

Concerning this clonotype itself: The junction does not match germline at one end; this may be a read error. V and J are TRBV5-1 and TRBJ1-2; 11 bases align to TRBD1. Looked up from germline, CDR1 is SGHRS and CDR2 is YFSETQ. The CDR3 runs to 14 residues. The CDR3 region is CASNLDRGHYGYTF. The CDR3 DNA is TGCGCCAGCAACTTGGACAGGGGGCACTATGGCTACACCTTC.

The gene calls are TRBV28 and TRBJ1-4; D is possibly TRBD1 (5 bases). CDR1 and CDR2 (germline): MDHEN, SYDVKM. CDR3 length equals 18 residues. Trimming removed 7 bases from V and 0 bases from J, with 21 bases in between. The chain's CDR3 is CASTHFDDSTPTNEKLFF. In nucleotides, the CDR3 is TGTGCCAGCACCCACTTCGACGACAGCACCCCAACTAATGAAAAACTGTTTTTT.

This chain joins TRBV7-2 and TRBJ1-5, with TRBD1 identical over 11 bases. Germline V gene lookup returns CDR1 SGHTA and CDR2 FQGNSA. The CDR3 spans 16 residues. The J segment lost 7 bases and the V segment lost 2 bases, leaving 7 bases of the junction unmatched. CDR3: CASSLTGQGASQPQHF. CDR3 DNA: TGTGCCAGCAGCTTAACCGGACAGGGGGCGAGCCAGCCCCAGCATTTT.

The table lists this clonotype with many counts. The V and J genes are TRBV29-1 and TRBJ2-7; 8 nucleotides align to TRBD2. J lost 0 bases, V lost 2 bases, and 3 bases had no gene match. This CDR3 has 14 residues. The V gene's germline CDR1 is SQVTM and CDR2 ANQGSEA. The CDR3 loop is CSVETGTSSYEQYF. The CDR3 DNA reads TGCAGCGTTGAAACGGGGACTAGCTCCTACGAGCAGTACTTC.

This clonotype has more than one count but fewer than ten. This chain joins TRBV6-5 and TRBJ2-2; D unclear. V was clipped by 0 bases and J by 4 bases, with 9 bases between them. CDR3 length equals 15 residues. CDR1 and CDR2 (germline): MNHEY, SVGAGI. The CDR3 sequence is CASSYSTRTTGELFF. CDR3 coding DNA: TGTGCCAGCAGTTACTCAACAAGGACCACCGGGGAGCTGTTTTTT.

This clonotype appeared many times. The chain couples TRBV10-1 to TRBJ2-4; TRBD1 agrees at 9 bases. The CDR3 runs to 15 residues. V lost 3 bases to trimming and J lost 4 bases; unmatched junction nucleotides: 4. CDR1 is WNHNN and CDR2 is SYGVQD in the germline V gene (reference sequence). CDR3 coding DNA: TGCGCCAGCAGTGAAGAAGGGACAGGGAAAAACATTCAGTACTTC. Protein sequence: CASSEEGTGKNIQYF.

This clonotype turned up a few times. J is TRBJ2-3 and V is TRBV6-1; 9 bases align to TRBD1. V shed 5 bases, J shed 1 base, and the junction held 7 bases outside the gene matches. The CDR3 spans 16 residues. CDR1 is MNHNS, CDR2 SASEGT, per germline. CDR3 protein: CASSTGTGSGTDTQYF. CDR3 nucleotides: TGTGCCAGCAGTACCGGGACAGGGTCGGGCACAGATACGCAGTATTTT.

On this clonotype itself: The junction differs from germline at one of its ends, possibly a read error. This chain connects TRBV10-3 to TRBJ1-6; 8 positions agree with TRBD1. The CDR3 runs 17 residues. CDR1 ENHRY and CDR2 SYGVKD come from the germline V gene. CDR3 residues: CAISESYGTGLGSPPHF. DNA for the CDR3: TGTGCCATCAGTGAGTCGTATGGGACAGGCCTAGGATCACCCCCCCACTTT.

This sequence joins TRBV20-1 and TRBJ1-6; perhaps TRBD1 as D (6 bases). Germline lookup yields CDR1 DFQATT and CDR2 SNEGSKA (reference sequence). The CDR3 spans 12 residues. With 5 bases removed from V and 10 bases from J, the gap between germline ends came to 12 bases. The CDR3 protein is CSAHTGYSPLHF. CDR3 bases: TGCAGTGCTCATACAGGGTACTCACCCCTCCACTTT.

The CDR3 reads CASSEIGGSSYEQYF. CDR3 nucleotides: TGTGCCAGCAGTGAGATCGGGGGGTCCTCCTACGAGCAGTACTTC. The chain uses TRBV25-1 and TRBJ2-7; 7 bases agree with TRBD2. V trimming: 3 bases; J trimming: 0 bases; junction bases outside the gene matches: 5. The V gene's germline CDR1 is MGHDK and CDR2 SYGVNS. The CDR3 has 15 residues.